This entry lists 4 T cell receptor beta chains sequenced from one sample in a study of cytomegalovirus exposure and HLA in healthy donors. Data came from immunoSEQ multiplex PCR; TCRdb stores just in-frame clones and leaves some out. The sample gives over 90,000 clones, over 85% of which show up once; 0.89% is in the top ten. Sequenced input: PBMCs. The receptors originated from a woman under 30 in good health and CMV-seronegative.

The chain employs TRBV19 and TRBJ2-5; 7 bases line up with TRBD2. This CDR3 has 14 residues. Trimming took 4 bases from V and 5 from J; bases not matched to a gene: 7. Germline values: CDR1 LNHDA, CDR2 SQIVND (reference sequence). The CDR3 loop reads CASSRMAGDETQYF. The DNA of the CDR3 is TGTGCCAGTAGTAGGATGGCGGGGGATGAGACCCAGTACTTC.

CDR3 DNA: TGTGCCAGCAGCCACTCCTACGAGCAGTACTTC. This sequence encodes CASSHSYEQYF. The chain employs TRBV7-9 and TRBJ2-7; D gene uncertain. V gave up 5 bases and J gave up 0 bases, with 2 bases separating them. The CDR3 contains 11 residues. Germline V gives CDR1 SEHNR, CDR2 FQNEAQ (reference sequence).

There are a few counts of this clone. This CDR3 reads CASSSGTESPLHF. The CDR3 nucleotides read TGTGCCAGCAGTTCCGGGACAGAATCACCCCTCCACTTT. The chain joins TRBV6-4 to TRBJ1-6, with TRBD1 matching 7 bases. Germline CDR1 MRHNA, CDR2 SNTAGT. With 5 bases clipped from V and 10 bases from J, the junction kept 5 bases outside the gene matches. The CDR3 consists of 13 residues.

The chain couples TRBV6-1 to TRBJ2-7; 9 bases agree with TRBD1. Trimming cost V 10 bases and J 1 base; bases outside gene matches: 2. The CDR3 covers 12 residues. Germline V gene lookup returns CDR1 MNHNS and CDR2 SASEGT. The CDR3, as DNA: TGTGCCACCGGACAGGGGTCCTACGAGCAGTACTTC. Its protein is CATGQGSYEQYF.